One T cell receptor (beta chain) is described in this entry. Antigen specificity is unknown. Amplification used 60 Vbeta primers and 13 Jbeta primers. Assay used: immunoSEQ multiplex PCR; TCRdb lists only in-frame clones, some missing. The table has about 130,000 clones, approximately 89% seen once. This CDR3 contains 15 residues. V lost 2 bases, J lost 7 bases, and 11 bases stayed unmatched. Germline lookup yields CDR1 SGHVS and CDR2 FQNEAQ. This specimen belongs to a study of cytomegalovirus exposure and HLA in healthy donors. General study findings and limits: Trimming of TCR beta V- and J-genes showed a link, identified in a later analysis, to a missense DCLRE1C variant. Cytomegalovirus association was listed for about 170 TCR beta chains. Rarity marked most TCR sequences, yet some public TCRs occurred in many donors.

The sequence derives from a woman aged 30 to 39 in good health and CMV-seropositive. Sequences were obtained from PBMCs. This chain joins TRBV7-8 and TRBJ2-7; 7 bases are a match to TRBD1. The CDR3 nucleotides are TGTGCCAGCAGCTTATCCGGGACAGCTATTACTGAGCAGTACTTC. It specifies CASSLSGTAITEQYF.